The rows below give T cell receptor beta chains drawn from one sample of a study of T cell responses to AZD1222 COVID-19 vaccine. Data came from immunoSEQ multiplex PCR; TCRdb stores just in-frame clones and leaves some out. There are 150,000 to 200,000 clones in the sample; 90% to 95% occur only once, and around 0.99% lies in the top ten. The sequencing here drew on peripheral blood, taken 28 days after the second AZD1222 dose. The source is an adult who received the AZD1222 COVID-19 vaccine. Each CDR3 is given with its conserved first and last residue. The D gene is left open where the match is weak. The size of a clone is reported for some rows only, either as once, few or many, or as a class for expanded clones.

d_call,cdr3_length,j_call,v_call,clone_size,cdr3_nt,cdr3_aa
NA,16,TRBJ1-5,TRBV18,NA,TGTGCCAGCTCACCACCAGGAGGTGGAGGCAATCAGCCCCAGCATTTT,CASSPPGGGGNQPQHF
NA,14,TRBJ1-1,TRBV5-4,NA,TGTGCCAGCAGCTTGGACCCTGAGAACACTGAAGCTTTCTTT,CASSLDPENTEAFF
NA,13,TRBJ2-7,TRBV12-3/TRBV12-4,once,TGTGCCAGCTCCGGGTTCCCATACTACGAGCAGTACTTC,CASSGFPYYEQYF
TRBD2,14,TRBJ2-5,TRBV2,once,TGTGCCAGCAGGACTAGCGGGGGGCAAGAGACCCAGTACTTC,CASRTSGGQETQYF
TRBD1,12,TRBJ1-1,TRBV12-3/TRBV12-4,once,TGTGCCAGCAGAAACGACAGGGAAGATGCTTTCTTT,CASRNDREDAFF
TRBD2,18,TRBJ2-1,TRBV2,once,TGTGCCAGCAGTGTACTAGCGGGGGGGGTGAGCTCCTACAATGAGCAGTTCTTC,CASSVLAGGVSSYNEQFF
NA,13,TRBJ1-5,TRBV18,NA,TGTGCCAGCTCACAAGGACTTGATCAGCCCCAGCATTTT,CASSQGLDQPQHF
TRBD1,15,TRBJ1-2,TRBV18,NA,TGTGCCAGCTCTGTTACCGACAGGGATAACTATGGCTACACCTTC,CASSVTDRDNYGYTF
TRBD2,15,TRBJ2-1,TRBV5-1,NA,TGCGCCAGCAGCTCCCTAGCGGGGGGCTCCAATGAGCAGTTCTTC,CASSSLAGGSNEQFF
NA,15,TRBJ1-1,TRBV11-2,NA,TGTGCCAGCAGCCATTGGACACTTATGAACACTGAAGCTTTCTTT,CASSHWTLMNTEAFF
NA,14,TRBJ1-2,TRBV5-6,NA,TGTGCCAGCAGCTTTGGTGGCCCGAATAATGGCTACACCTTC,CASSFGGPNNGYTF
NA,16,TRBJ2-1,TRBV5-1,NA,TGCGCCAGCAGTTTGGGGGCCACTACCGAGGGTGATGAGCAGTTCTTC,CASSLGATTEGDEQFF
NA,14,TRBJ2-1,TRBV6-1,NA,TGTGCCAGCAGTGAAGGGTTCGGATACAATGAGCAGTTCTTC,CASSEGFGYNEQFF
TRBD2,18,TRBJ2-3,TRBV5-4,few,TGTGCCAGCAGCACTCTACCCCATAGCGGGGGGGGGCCAGATACGCAGTATTTT,CASSTLPHSGGGPDTQYF
NA,14,TRBJ2-3,TRBV5-5,NA,TGTGCCAGCAGCTTGGTAGTGGGGGCAGATACGCAGTATTTT,CASSLVVGADTQYF
NA,16,TRBJ1-3,TRBV3-1/TRBV3-2,NA,TGTGCCAGCAGCCAAGTTCAGAGCGCCTCTGGAAACACCATATATTTT,CASSQVQSASGNTIYF
NA,13,TRBJ2-7,TRBV12-3/TRBV12-4,NA,TGTGCCAGCAGTCCTCGCGCGGGGAGAGAGCAGTACTTC,CASSPRAGREQYF
NA,14,TRBJ1-1,TRBV16,NA,TGTGCCAGCAGCCAATCAGCGGAAAGTGGGCGAGCTTTCTTT,CASSQSAESGRAFF
NA,14,TRBJ1-4,TRBV5-1,few,TGCGCCAGCAGCTTGGATGCTTACGATGAAAAACTGTTTTTT,CASSLDAYDEKLFF
NA,14,TRBJ2-7,TRBV3-1/TRBV3-2,NA,TGTGCCAGCAGCCAGGATACAGGGTTTGGCCGTCTGTACTTC,CASSQDTGFGRLYF
TRBD1,15,TRBJ2-1,TRBV5-1,NA,TGCGCCAGCAGCTTGGTCGGACAGGAGACAGATGAGCAGTTCTTC,CASSLVGQETDEQFF
NA,14,TRBJ2-2,TRBV9,NA,TGTGCCAGCAGCTTGACAGGCCCCACCGGGGAGCTGTTTTTT,CASSLTGPTGELFF
TRBD1,15,TRBJ1-1,TRBV9,NA,TGTGCCAGCAGCGTAGACCCCGCAGGGGGCACTGAAGCTTTCTTT,CASSVDPAGGTEAFF
TRBD2,15,TRBJ2-3,TRBV12-5,NA,TGTGCTAGTGGGTCGAGCGGGGGGTTAGCAGATACGCAGTATTTT,CASGSSGGLADTQYF
TRBD2,14,TRBJ2-7,TRBV3-1/TRBV3-2,NA,TGTGCCAGCTCCTGGGCGGGGGGCCTATACGAGCAGTACTTC,CASSWAGGLYEQYF
NA,19,TRBJ1-3,TRBV21-1,NA,TGTGCCAGCAGCATATGGACCCGGGGGGGGCCCCGCTCTGGAAACACCATATATTTT,CASSIWTRGGPRSGNTIYF
NA,15,TRBJ1-5,TRBV7-9,NA,TGTGCCAGCAGCCCCCCTGGGGGCGGCAATCAGCCCCAGCATTTT,CASSPPGGGNQPQHF
NA,12,TRBJ1-2,TRBV11-2,NA,TGTGCCAGCAGCTCCCAAACCTATGGCTACACCTTC,CASSSQTYGYTF
NA,16,TRBJ2-1,TRBV9,NA,TGTGCCAGCAGCGTAGAGTCCCCTAGAGGCTACAATGAGCAGTTCTTC,CASSVESPRGYNEQFF
NA,14,TRBJ1-5,TRBV18,NA,TGTGCCAGCTCACCGACAAATAGCAATCAGCCCCAGCATTTT,CASSPTNSNQPQHF
NA,15,TRBJ2-2,TRBV6-2/TRBV6-3,once,TGTGCCAGCAGTGCCCGTGGCCAAAACACCGGGGAGCTGTTTTTT,CASSARGQNTGELFF
TRBD2,15,TRBJ2-7,TRBV7-3,few,TGTGCCAGCAGCTTACTTCCGGGACTAGCCTACGAGCAGTACTTC,CASSLLPGLAYEQYF
NA,18,TRBJ2-3,TRBV7-9,NA,TGTGCCAGCAGCCAGACTTACCACAAGGTTGGGAGCACAGATACGCAGTATTTT,CASSQTYHKVGSTDTQYF
TRBD1,15,TRBJ1-4,TRBV2,NA,TGTGCCAGCAGAGAAATGACAGGGATTAATGAAAAACTGTTTTTT,CASREMTGINEKLFF
NA,14,TRBJ1-1,TRBV5-5,NA,TGTGCCAGCAGCGCTACAGGGTCGGGCACTGAAGCTTTCTTT,CASSATGSGTEAFF
TRBD1,15,TRBJ2-3,TRBV5-4,few,TGTGCCAGCAGCCTCTCCGGGACAGGCACAGATACGCAGTATTTT,CASSLSGTGTDTQYF
NA,14,TRBJ1-3,TRBV5-1,NA,TGCGCCAGCAGCTTGGACAGGGCTGGAAACACCATATATTTT,CASSLDRAGNTIYF
NA,13,TRBJ1-1,TRBV10-2,few,TGCGCCTCCTGGACGACACCTAACACTGAAGCTTTCTTT,CASWTTPNTEAFF
TRBD1,15,TRBJ2-3,TRBV5-4,NA,TGTGCCAGCAGCTCACGGACAGGGGACACAGATACGCAGTATTTT,CASSSRTGDTDTQYF
TRBD1,16,TRBJ2-2,TRBV6-5,NA,TGTGCCAGCAGTTATGTTGGGACAGGTTACACCGGGGAGCTGTTTTTT,CASSYVGTGYTGELFF
TRBD2,15,TRBJ2-5,TRBV7-3,NA,TGTGCCAGCAGCTTAGCAGCGGGGGGCCAAGAGACCCAGTACTTC,CASSLAAGGQETQYF